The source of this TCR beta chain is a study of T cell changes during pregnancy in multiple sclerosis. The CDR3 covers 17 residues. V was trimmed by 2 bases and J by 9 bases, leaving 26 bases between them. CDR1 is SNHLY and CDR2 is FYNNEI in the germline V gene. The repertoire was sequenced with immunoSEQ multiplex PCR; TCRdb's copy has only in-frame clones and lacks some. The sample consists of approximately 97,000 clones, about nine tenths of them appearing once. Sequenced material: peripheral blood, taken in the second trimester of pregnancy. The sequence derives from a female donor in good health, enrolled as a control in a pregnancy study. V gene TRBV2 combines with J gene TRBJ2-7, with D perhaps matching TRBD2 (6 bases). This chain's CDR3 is CASSERGLRPSMEGQYF. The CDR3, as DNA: TGTGCCAGCAGTGAAAGAGGCTTACGTCCATCAATGGAGGGGCAGTACTTC.